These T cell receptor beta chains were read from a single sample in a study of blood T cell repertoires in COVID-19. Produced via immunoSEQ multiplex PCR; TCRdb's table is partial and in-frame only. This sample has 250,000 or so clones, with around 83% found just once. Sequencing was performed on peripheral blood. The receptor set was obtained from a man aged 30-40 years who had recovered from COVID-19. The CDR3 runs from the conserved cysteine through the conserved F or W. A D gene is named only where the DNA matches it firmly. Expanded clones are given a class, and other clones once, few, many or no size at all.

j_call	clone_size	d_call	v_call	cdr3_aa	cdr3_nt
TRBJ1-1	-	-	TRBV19	CASSIQQGDGTEAFF	TGTGCCAGTAGTATTCAGCAGGGCGATGGCACTGAAGCTTTCTTT
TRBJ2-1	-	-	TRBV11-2	CASSPERISYNEQFF	TGTGCCAGCAGCCCCGAGCGGATCTCCTACAATGAGCAGTTCTTC
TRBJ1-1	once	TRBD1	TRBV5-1	CASGTENTEAFF	TGCGCCAGCGGGACAGAAAACACTGAAGCTTTCTTT
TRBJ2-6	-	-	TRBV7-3	CASSPRAGRQVLTF	TGTGCCAGCAGCCCGCGGGCAGGACGGCAAGTCCTGACTTTC
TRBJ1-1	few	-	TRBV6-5	CASSEGRDTEAFF	TGTGCCAGCAGCGAGGGGAGGGACACTGAAGCTTTCTTT
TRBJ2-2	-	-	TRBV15	CATSRDSANTGELFF	TGTGCCACCAGCAGAGACAGTGCGAACACCGGGGAGCTGTTTTTT
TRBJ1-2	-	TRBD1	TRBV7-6	CASSLVPGTGGNYGYTF	TGTGCCAGCAGCTTAGTGCCCGGGACAGGGGGCAACTATGGCTACACCTTC
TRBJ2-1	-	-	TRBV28	CASRQPMTGAYNEQFF	TGTGCCAGCAGACAACCTATGACAGGAGCCTACAATGAGCAGTTCTTC
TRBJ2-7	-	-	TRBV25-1	CASSAYEDSSYEQYF	TGTGCCAGCAGTGCCTATGAGGACAGTTCCTACGAGCAGTACTTC
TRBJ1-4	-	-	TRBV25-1	CASSLGGPREKLFF	TGTGCCAGCTCCCTGGGGGGGCCGAGAGAAAAACTGTTTTTT